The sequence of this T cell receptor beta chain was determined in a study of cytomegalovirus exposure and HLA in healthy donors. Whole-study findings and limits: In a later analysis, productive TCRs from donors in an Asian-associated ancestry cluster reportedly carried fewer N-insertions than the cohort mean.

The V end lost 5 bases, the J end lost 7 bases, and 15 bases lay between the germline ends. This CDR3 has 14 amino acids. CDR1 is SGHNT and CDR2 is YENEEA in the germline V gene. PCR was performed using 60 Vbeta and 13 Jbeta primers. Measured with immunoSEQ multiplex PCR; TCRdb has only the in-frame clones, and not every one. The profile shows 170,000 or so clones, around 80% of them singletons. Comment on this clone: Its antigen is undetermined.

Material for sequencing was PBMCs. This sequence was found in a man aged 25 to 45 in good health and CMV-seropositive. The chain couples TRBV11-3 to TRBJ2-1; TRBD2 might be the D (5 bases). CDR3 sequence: CASSGSSLDNEQFF. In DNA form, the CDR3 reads TGTGCCAGCAGCGGGAGTAGCCTTGATAATGAGCAGTTCTTC.